One and the same sample provided the 7 T cell receptor beta chains below, sequenced in a study of early T cells in non-severe SARS-CoV-2 infection. Via MiXCR, TCRdb re-called the 5' RACE reads, giving one row per CDR3 protein. The table has more than 35,000 distinct CDR3 sequences, around 10% seen once. Source material: whole blood. The receptors derive from an adult who was a healthcare worker with PCR-confirmed SARS-CoV-2 infection or an uninfected control (not recorded which).

This clonotype was picked up many times. The V and J genes are TRBV29-1 and TRBJ1-5; a weak D match, TRBD1 (6 bases). Germline CDR1 and CDR2: SQVTM and ANQGSEA. The CDR3 is 15 amino acids. Trimming removed 4 bases from V and 1 base from J, with 14 bases in between. The CDR3 DNA sequence: TGCAGCGTTGGGTTAGGGGGGGCGAGCAATCAGCCCCAGCATTTT. Translating gives CSVGLGGASNQPQHF.

This clonotype was counted ten times or more. The chain uses TRBV5-1 and TRBJ1-2; possibly TRBD1 for D (5 bases). In germline, CDR1 is SGHRS, CDR2 YFSETQ. Trimming left V 5 bases short and J 4 bases short, with 12 bases between. This CDR3 is built from 13 residues. DNA of the CDR3: TGCGCCAGCAGTGAAGCCGGGGCCTATGGCTACACCTTC. It codes for CASSEAGAYGYTF.

This clonotype was observed at least ten times. V and J are TRBV20-1 and TRBJ2-2; no clear D. This CDR3 contains 13 residues. Germline V lookup: CDR1 DFQATT, CDR2 SNEGSKA (reference sequence). The CDR3, as DNA: TGCAGCTCGTCACCCGCGAACACCGGGGAGCTGTTTTTT. This codes for CSSSPANTGELFF.

This clonotype was seen only a few times. The chain is built from TRBV3-1 and TRBJ2-5; D call uncertain. The CDR3 length is 13 residues. Trimming stripped 0 bases from V and 5 bases from J, with 7 bases between. Germline CDR1 LGHDT, CDR2 YNNKEL (reference sequence). The CDR3, as DNA: TGTGCCAGCAGCCAAGACGTTGCGGAGACCCAGTACTTC. Residues: CASSQDVAETQYF.

There are many counts of this clonotype. The chain carries TRBV28 and TRBJ2-2, with D hard to call. Trimming took off 0 bases at V and 7 bases at J, with 12 bases between the two ends. This CDR3 is built from 15 residues. Germline loops: CDR1 MDHEN, CDR2 SYDVKM. The CDR3 is CASSLWPRQGGELFF. The CDR3 DNA reads TGTGCCAGCAGTTTATGGCCCCGACAAGGCGGGGAGCTGTTTTTT.

The CDR3: CASSPLGTDGEAFF. The CDR3 DNA is TGTGCCAGCTCACCACTAGGGACAGACGGTGAAGCTTTCTTT. The chain uses TRBV18 and TRBJ1-1, with 7 bases matching TRBD1. The CDR3 runs to 14 residues. V was clipped by 1 base and J by 7 bases; unmatched bases: 6. Per the germline V gene, CDR1 is KGHSH and CDR2 is LQKENI.

This chain uses TRBV15 with TRBJ2-5; no firm D call. The CDR3 is 13 residues long. The V and J ends lost 1 base and 3 bases respectively, with 6 bases between them. The germline CDR1 and CDR2 sequences are LNHNV and YYDKDF (reference sequence). CDR3 sequence reads: CATSRGIEETQYF. Written as DNA, the CDR3 is TGTGCCACCAGCAGAGGAATTGAAGAGACCCAGTACTTC.